This TCR beta chain was captured by sequencing in a study of T-cell reconstitution after alpha-beta-depleted transplantation in children. Whole-study findings and limits: It was reported that alpha-beta T cells came from several hundred expanded graft clones (about two months after transplant). Fresh T-cell production supplied most of the T-cell counts and diversity seen one year after transplant. It was surviving recipient T cells and thymic progenitors that gave some patients high TCRbeta diversity at day 60.

This clonotype was recorded many times. The antigen is undetermined. Unique molecular identifiers featured in how the TCRbeta library was prepared. In TCRdb, the PCR reads were re-called with MiXCR into one record per CDR3 protein. The sample carries some 140,000 distinct CDR3 sequences, 9.7% recorded once. V shed 6 bases, J shed 5 bases, and the junction held 5 bases outside the gene matches. This CDR3 region has 13 residues. Germline CDR1 is DFQATT and CDR2 is SNEGSKA (reference sequence). The chain recombines TRBV20-1 with TRBJ2-3, with 10 nucleotides matching TRBD1. The sequences come from PBMCs, mostly from graft donor cells, collected 180 days after TCRalphabeta/CD19-depleted stem cell transplant. The receptor comes from a girl younger than two who had a stem cell transplant for combined immunodeficiency, so the T cells may come from the graft donor. In DNA form, the CDR3 reads TGCAGTGCCAGGACAGGGGGGGAAGATACGCAGTATTTT. This encodes CSARTGGEDTQYF.